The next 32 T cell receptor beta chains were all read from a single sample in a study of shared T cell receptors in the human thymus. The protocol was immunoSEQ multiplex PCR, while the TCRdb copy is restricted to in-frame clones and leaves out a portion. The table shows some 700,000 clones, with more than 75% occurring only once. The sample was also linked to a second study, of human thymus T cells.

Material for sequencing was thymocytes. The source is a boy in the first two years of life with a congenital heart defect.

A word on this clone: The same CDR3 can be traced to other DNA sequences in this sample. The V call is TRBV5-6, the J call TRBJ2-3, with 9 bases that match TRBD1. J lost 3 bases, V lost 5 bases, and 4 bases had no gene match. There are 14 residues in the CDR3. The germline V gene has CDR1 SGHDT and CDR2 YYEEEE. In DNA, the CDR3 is TGTGCCAGCAGTCCAGGACAGGGGACAGATACGCAGTATTTT. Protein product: CASSPGQGTDTQYF.

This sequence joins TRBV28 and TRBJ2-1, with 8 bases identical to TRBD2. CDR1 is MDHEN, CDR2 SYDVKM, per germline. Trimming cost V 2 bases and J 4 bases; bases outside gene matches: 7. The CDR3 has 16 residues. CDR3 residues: CASSLNRLARYNEQFF. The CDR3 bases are TGTGCCAGCAGTTTAAATAGACTAGCGAGGTACAATGAGCAGTTCTTC.

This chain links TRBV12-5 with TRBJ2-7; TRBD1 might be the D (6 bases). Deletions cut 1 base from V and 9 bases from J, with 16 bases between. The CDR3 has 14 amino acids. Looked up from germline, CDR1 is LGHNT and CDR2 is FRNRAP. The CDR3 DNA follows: TGTGCTAGTGGTTTGGACCCCAGGGGCTGGGGGCAGTACTTC. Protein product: CASGLDPRGWGQYF. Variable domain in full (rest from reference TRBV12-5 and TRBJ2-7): DARVTQTPRHKVTEMGQEVTMRCQPILGHNTVFWYRQTMMQGLELLAYFRNRAPLDDSGMPKDRFSAEMPDATLATLKIQPSEPRDSAVYFCASGLDPRGWGQYFGPGTRLTVT.

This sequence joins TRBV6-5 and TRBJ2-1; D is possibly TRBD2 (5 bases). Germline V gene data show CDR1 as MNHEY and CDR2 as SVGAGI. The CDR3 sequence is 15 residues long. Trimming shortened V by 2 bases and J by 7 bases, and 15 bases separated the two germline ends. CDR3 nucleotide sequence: TGTGCCAGCAGTTACGATCTGGGAGTCTTAAATGAGCAGTTCTTC. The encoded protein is CASSYDLGVLNEQFF.

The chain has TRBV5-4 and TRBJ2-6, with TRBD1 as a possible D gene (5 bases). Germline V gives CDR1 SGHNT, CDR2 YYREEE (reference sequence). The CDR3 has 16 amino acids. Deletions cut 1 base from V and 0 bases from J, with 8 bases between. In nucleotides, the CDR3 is TGTGCCAGCAGCTTGTCAGGGCTCTCTGGGGCCAACGTCCTGACTTTC. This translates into CASSLSGLSGANVLTF.

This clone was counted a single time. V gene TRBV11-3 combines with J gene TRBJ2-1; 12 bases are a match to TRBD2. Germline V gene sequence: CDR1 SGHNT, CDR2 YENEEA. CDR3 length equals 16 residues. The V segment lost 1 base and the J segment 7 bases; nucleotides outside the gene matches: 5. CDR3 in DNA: TGTGCCAGCAGCTTAGGGAAAGGGACTAGCGGGAATGAGCAGTTCTTC. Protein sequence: CASSLGKGTSGNEQFF.

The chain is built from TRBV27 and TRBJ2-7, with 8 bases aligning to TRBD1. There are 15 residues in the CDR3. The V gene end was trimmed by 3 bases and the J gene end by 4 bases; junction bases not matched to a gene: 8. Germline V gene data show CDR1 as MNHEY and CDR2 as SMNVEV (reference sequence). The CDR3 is CASSFAGTGPYEQYF. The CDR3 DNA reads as TGTGCCAGCAGTTTTGCCGGGACAGGCCCTTACGAGCAGTACTTC.

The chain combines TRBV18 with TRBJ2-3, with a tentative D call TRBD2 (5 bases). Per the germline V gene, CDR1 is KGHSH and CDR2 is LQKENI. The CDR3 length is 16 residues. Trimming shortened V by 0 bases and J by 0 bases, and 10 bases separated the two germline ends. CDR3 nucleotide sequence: TGTGCCAGCTCACCACCGAGGAGGCCTAGCACAGATACGCAGTATTTT. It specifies CASSPPRRPSTDTQYF.

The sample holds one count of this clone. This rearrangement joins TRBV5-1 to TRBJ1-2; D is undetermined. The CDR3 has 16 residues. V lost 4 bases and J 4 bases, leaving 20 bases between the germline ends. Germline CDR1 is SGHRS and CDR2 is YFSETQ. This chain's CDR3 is CASSLIPTSATYGYTF. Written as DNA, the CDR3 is TGCGCCAGCAGCCTTATACCGACGTCAGCGACCTATGGCTACACCTTC.

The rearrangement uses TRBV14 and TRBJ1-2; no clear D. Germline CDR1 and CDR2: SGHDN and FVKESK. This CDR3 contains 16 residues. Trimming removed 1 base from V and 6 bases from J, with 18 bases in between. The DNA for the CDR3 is TGTGCCAGCAGCCAAGCAGGCCCCGGTGTGGAAAATGGCTACACCTTC. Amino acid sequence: CASSQAGPGVENGYTF.

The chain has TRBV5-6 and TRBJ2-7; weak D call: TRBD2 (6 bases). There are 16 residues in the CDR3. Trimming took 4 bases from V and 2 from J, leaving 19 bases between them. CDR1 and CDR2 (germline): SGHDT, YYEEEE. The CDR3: CASSLGGRGIPYEQYF. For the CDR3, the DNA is TGTGCCAGCAGCCTCGGGGGTAGGGGAATACCCTACGAGCAGTACTTC.

The CDR3 DNA is TGTGCCAGCAGCAAAGTTCCTAGCGGGATGAGCACAGATACGCAGTATTTT. Translating gives CASSKVPSGMSTDTQYF. The gene calls are TRBV21-1 and TRBJ2-3; the table gives TRBD2 as D, unverified against the DNA. TRBV21-1 is a listed pseudogene. The CDR3 extends over 17 amino acids.

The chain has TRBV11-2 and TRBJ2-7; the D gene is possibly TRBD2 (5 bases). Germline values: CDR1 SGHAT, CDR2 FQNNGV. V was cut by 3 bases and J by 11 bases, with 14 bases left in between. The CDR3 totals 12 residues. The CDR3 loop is CASSFYREGEYF. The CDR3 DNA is TGTGCCAGCAGCTTCTACCGAGAGGGAGAGTACTTC.

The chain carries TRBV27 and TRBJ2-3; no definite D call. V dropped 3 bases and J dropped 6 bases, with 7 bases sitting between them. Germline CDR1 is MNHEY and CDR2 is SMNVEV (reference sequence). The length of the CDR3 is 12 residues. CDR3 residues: CASSFSQDTQYF. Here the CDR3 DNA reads TGTGCCAGCAGTTTCTCCCAGGATACGCAGTATTTT.

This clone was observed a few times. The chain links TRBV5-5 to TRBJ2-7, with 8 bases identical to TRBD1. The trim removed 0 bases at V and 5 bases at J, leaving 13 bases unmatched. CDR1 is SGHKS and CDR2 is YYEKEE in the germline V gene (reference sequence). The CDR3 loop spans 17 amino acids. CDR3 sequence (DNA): TGTGCCAGCAGCTTGGCTCTTGGCAGGGGGCCGGGACACGAGCAGTACTTC. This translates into CASSLALGRGPGHEQYF.

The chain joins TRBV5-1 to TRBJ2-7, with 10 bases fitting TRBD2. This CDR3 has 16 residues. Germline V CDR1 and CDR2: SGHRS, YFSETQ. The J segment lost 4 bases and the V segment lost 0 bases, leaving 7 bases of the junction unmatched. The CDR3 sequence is CASSLGQREGLYEQYF. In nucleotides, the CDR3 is TGCGCCAGCAGCTTGGGCCAGCGGGAGGGCCTTTACGAGCAGTACTTC.

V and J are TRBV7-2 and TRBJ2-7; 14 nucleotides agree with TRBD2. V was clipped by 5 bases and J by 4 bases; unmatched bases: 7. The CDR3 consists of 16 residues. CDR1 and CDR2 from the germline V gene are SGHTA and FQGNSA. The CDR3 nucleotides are TGTGCCAGCAGCCCAGGGACTAGCGGGAGAACGTACGAGCAGTACTTC. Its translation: CASSPGTSGRTYEQYF.

The CDR3, as DNA: TGCGCCAGCAGCCCCAGAGGGTGGCCAGCGGGAGGGGAAGAGCAGTACTTC. It yields the protein CASSPRGWPAGGEEQYF. V and J are TRBV4-1 and TRBJ2-7; 10 positions agree with TRBD2. Germline trimming cut 4 bases from V and 7 bases from J; bases unmatched to any gene: 16. CDR1 is MGHRA and CDR2 is YSYEKL in the germline V gene. This CDR3 spans 17 amino acids.

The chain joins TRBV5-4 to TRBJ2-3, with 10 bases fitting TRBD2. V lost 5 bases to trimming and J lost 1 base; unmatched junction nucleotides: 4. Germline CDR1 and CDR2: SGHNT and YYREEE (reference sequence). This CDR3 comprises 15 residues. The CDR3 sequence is CASSIAGGRTDTQYF. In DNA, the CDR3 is TGTGCCAGCAGTATAGCGGGAGGACGCACAGATACGCAGTATTTT.

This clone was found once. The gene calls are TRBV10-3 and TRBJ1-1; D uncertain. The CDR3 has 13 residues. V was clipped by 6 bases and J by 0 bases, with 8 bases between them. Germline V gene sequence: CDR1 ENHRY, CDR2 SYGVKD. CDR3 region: CAISGRVNTEAFF. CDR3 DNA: TGTGCCATCAGCGGGAGGGTGAACACTGAAGCTTTCTTT.

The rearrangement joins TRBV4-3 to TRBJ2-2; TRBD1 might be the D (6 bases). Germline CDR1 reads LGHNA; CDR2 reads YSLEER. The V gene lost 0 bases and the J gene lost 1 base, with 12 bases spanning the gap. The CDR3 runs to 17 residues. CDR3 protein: CASSQDKSGVNTGELFF. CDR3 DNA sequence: TGCGCCAGCAGCCAAGATAAATCAGGGGTGAACACCGGGGAGCTGTTTTTT.

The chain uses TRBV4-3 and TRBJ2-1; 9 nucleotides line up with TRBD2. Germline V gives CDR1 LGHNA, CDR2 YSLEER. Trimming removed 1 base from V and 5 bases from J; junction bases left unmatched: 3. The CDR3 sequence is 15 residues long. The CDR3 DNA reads TGCGCCAGCAGCCAAGCTAGCGGGACCCACAATGAGCAGTTCTTC. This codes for CASSQASGTHNEQFF.

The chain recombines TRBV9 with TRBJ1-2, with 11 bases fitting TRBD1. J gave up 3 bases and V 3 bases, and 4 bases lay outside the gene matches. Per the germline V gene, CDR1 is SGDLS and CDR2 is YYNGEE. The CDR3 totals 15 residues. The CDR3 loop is CASSARTGGDYGYTF. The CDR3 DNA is TGTGCCAGCAGCGCCCGGACAGGGGGCGACTATGGCTACACCTTC.

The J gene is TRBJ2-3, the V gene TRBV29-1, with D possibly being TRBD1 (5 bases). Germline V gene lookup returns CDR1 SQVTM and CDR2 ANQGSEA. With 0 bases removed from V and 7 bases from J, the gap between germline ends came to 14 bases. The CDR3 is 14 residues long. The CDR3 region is CSVEEGRGVYTQYF. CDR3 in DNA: TGCAGCGTTGAAGAAGGAAGGGGTGTATATACGCAGTATTTT.

This chain's CDR3 is CASSLGTMVNTEAFF. In DNA, the CDR3 is TGTGCCAGTAGTCTTGGGACAATGGTTAACACTGAAGCTTTCTTT. The chain is built from TRBV19 and TRBJ1-1, with D perhaps TRBD1 (6 bases). The V end lost 5 bases, the J end lost 2 bases, and 15 bases lay between the germline ends. From germline, CDR1 is LNHDA and CDR2 SQIVND (reference sequence). CDR3 length equals 15 residues. The full variable domain, its missing parts supplied by reference TRBV19 and TRBJ1-1, is DGGITQSPKYLFRKEGQNVTLSCEQNLNHDAMYWYRQDPGQGLRLIYYSQIVNDFQKGDIAEGYSVSREKKESFPLTVTSAQKNPTAFYLCASSLGTMVNTEAFFGQGTRLTVV.

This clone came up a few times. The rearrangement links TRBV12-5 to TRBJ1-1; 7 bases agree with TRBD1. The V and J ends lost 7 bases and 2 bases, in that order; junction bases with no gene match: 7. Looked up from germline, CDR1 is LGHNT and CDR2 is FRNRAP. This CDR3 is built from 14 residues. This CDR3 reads CASASGQANTEAFF. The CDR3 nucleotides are TGTGCTAGTGCTTCAGGACAGGCTAACACTGAAGCTTTCTTT.

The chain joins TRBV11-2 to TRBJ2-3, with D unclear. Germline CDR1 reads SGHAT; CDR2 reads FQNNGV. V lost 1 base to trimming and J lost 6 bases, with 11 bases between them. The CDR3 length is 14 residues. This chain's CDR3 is CASSLGGENDTQYF. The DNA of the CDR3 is TGTGCCAGCAGCTTAGGCGGAGAAAATGATACGCAGTATTTT.

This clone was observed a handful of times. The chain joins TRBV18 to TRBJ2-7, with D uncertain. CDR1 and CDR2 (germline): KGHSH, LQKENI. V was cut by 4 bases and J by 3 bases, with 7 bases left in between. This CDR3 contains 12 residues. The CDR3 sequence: CASSLRHYEQYF. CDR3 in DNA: TGTGCCAGCTCACTTAGACACTACGAGCAGTACTTC.

The CDR3: CASSPRSRQGKATNEKLFF. The CDR3 bases are TGTGCCAGCTCACCCCGGTCCCGACAGGGGAAGGCAACTAATGAAAAACTGTTTTTT. The chain has TRBV18 and TRBJ1-4, with TRBD1 identical over 8 bases. Germline values: CDR1 KGHSH, CDR2 LQKENI. The CDR3 runs to 19 residues. J was trimmed by 0 bases and V by 3 bases; bases with no gene match: 12.

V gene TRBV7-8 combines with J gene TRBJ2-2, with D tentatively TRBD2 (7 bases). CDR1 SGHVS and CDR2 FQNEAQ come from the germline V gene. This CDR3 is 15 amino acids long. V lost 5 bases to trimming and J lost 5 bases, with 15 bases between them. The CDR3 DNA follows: TGTGCCAGCAGCCCTACGGAGGGGGGGACCGGGGAGCTGTTTTTT. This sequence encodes CASSPTEGGTGELFF.

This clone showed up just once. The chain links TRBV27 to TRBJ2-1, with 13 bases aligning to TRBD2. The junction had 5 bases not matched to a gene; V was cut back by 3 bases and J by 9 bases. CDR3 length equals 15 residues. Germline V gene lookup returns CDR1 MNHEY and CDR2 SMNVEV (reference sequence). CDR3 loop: CASSFGLAGVTEQFF. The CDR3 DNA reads TGTGCCAGCAGTTTCGGACTAGCGGGAGTCACTGAGCAGTTCTTC.

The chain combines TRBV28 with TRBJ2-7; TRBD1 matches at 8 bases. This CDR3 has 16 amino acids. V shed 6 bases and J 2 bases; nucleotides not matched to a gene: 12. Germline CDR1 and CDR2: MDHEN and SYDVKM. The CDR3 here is CASSRPRTGTPYEQYF. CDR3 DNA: TGTGCCAGCAGCCGCCCTCGGACAGGGACCCCCTACGAGCAGTACTTC.